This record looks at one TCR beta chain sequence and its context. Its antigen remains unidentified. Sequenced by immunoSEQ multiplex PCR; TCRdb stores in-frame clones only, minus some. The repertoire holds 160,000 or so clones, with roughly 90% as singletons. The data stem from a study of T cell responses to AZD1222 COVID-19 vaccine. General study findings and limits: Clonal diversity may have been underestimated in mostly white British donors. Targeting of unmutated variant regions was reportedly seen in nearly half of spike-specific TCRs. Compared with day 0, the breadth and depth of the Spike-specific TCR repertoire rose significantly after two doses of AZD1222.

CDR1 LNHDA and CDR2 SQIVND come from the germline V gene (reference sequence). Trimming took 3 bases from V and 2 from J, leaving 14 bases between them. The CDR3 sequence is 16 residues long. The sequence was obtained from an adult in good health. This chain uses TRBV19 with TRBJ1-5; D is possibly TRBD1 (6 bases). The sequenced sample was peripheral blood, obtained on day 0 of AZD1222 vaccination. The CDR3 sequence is CASSIIRGAGNQPQHF. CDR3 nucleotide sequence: TGTGCCAGTAGTATCATCCGGGGGGCGGGCAATCAGCCCCAGCATTTT.